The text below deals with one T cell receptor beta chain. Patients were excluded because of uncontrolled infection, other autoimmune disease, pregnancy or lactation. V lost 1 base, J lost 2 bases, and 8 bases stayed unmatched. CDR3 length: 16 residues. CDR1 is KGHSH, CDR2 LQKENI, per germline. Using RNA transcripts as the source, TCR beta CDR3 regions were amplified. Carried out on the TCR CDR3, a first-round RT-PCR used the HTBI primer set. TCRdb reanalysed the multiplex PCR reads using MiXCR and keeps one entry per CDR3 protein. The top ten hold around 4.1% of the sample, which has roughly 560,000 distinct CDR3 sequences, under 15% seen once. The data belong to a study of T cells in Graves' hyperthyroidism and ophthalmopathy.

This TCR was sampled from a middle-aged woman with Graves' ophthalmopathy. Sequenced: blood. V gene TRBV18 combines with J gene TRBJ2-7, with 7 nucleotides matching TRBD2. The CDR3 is CASSPRRGGETYEQYF. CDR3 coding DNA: TGTGCCAGCTCACCACGCCGGGGAGGGGAGACCTACGAGCAGTACTTC.